This T cell receptor beta chain emerged from a study of T cell responses to AZD1222 COVID-19 vaccine. Notes on this clone: Its antigen remains unidentified.

Second-dose groups at about 4 or about 12 weeks were pooled. The repertoire was sequenced with immunoSEQ multiplex PCR; TCRdb's copy has only in-frame clones and lacks some. The table lists over 70,000 clones, 89% of them singletons. This CDR3 is built from 16 residues. V was pared by 6 bases and J by 7 bases, with 17 bases of the junction left unmatched. The germline gives CDR1 MDHEN, CDR2 SYDVKM. Study-wide findings and caveats: In the spike-specific TCR repertoire, nearly half reportedly target unmutated variant regions. Spike-specific TCR breadth and depth rose after two AZD1222 doses. Donors skewed white British and female; clonal diversity was possibly underestimated.

Here the sequenced sample was peripheral blood, taken 28 days after the second AZD1222 dose. The chain combines TRBV28 with TRBJ2-7; the match to TRBD2 covers 8 bases. The sequence came from an adult who received the AZD1222 COVID-19 vaccine. The DNA for the CDR3 is TGTGCCAGCAGACCCTCCGGGACTAGGGTACTTACGGAGCAGTACTTC. It is translated as CASRPSGTRVLTEQYF. Variable domain in full (rest from reference TRBV28 and TRBJ2-7): DVKVTQSSRYLVKRTGEKVFLECVQDMDHENMFWYRQDPGLGLRLIYFSYDVKMKEKGDIPEGYSVSREKKERFSLILESASTNQTSMYLCASRPSGTRVLTEQYFGPGTRLTVT.